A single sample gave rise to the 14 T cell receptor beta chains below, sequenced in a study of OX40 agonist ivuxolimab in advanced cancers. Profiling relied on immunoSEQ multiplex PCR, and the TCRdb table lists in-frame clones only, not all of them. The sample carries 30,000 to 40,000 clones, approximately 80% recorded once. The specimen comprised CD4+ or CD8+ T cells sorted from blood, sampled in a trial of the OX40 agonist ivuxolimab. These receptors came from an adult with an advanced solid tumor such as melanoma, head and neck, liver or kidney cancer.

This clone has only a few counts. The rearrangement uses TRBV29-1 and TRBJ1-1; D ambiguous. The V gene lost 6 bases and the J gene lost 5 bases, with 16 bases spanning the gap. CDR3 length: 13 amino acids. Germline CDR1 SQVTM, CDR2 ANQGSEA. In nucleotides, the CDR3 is TGCAGCGTAGGGCCTTTAGTTGAAACTGAAGCTTTCTTT. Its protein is CSVGPLVETEAFF. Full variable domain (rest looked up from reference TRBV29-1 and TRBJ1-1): SAVISQKPSRDICQRGTSLTIQCQVDSQVTMMFWYRQQPGQSLTLIATANQGSEATYESGFVIDKFPISRPNLTFSTLTVSNMSPEDSSIYLCSVGPLVETEAFFGQGTRLTVV.

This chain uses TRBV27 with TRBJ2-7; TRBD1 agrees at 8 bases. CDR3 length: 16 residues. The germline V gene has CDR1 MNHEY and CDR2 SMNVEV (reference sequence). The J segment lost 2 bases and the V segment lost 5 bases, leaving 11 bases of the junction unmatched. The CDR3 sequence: CASSPSSGDRPYEQYF. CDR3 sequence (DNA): TGTGCCAGCAGTCCCTCCTCGGGGGACAGGCCCTACGAGCAGTACTTC.

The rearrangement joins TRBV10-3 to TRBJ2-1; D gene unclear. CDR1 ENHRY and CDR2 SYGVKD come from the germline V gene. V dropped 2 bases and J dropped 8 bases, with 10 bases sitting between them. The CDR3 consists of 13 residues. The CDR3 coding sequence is TGTGCCATCAGTGAGAGCCAGCGCGATGAGCAGTTCTTC. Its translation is CAISESQRDEQFF.

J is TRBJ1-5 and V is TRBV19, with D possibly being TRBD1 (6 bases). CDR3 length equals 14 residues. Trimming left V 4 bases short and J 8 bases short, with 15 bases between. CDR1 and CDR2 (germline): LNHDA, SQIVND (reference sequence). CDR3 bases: TGTGCCAGTAGTACGACAGGTCCGAAGGAGCCCCAGCATTTT. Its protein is CASSTTGPKEPQHF.

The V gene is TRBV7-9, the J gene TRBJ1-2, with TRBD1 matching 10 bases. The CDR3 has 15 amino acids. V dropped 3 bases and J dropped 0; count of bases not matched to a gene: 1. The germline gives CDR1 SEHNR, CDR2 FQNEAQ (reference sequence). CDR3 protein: CASSLGQGPNYGYTF. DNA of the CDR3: TGTGCCAGCAGCTTGGGACAGGGGCCTAACTATGGCTACACCTTC. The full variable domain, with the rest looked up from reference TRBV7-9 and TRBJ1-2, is DTGVSQNPRHKITKRGQNVTFRCDPISEHNRLYWYRQTLGQGPEFLTYFQNEAQLEKSRLLSDRFSAERPKGSFSTLEIQRTEQGDSAMYLCASSLGQGPNYGYTFGSGTRLTVV.

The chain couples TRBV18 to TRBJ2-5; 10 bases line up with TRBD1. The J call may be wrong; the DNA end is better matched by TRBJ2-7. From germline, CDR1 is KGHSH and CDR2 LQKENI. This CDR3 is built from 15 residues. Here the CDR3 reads CASSRGTGDSYEQYF. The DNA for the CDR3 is TGTGCCAGCTCACGGGGGACAGGGGACTCCTACGAGCAGTACTTC.

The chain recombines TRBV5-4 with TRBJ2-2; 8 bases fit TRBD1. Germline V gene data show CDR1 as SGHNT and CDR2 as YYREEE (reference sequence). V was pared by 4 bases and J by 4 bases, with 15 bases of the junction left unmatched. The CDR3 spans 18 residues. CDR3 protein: CASSRPAGGGKGTGELFF. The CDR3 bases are TGTGCCAGCAGCCGCCCGGCAGGGGGCGGAAAAGGCACCGGGGAGCTGTTTTTT.

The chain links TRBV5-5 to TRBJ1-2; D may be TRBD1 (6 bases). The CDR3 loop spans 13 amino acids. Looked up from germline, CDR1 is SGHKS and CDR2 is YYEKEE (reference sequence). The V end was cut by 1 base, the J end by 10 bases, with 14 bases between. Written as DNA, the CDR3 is TGTGCCAGCAGCTTGAAGGGGGGCGCAATCTACACCTTC. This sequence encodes CASSLKGGAIYTF. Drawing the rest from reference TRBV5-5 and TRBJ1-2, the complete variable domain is DAGVTQSPTHLIKTRGQQVTLRCSPISGHKSVSWYQQVLGQGPQFIFQYYEKEERGRGNFPDRFSARQFPNYSSELNVNALLLGDSALYLCASSLKGGAIYTFGSGTRLTVV.

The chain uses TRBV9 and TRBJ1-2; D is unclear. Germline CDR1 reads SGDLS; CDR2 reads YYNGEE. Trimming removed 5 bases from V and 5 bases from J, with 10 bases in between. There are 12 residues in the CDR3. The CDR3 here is CASRHLIYGYTF. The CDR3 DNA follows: TGTGCCAGCAGACACCTAATTTATGGCTACACCTTC.

The CDR3 reads CASSVITVSSPLHF. For the CDR3, the DNA is TGTGCCAGCAGTGTAATTACGGTCTCTTCACCCCTCCACTTT. The chain uses TRBV6-1 and TRBJ1-6; no clear D. V shed 4 bases and J shed 9 bases, with 13 bases lying between them. CDR1 is MNHNS and CDR2 is SASEGT in the germline V gene. This CDR3 is built from 14 residues.

For the CDR3, the DNA is TGTGCCACCCAACCAGTGGGGAAGGGCCCCTACGAGCAGTACTTC. Its protein product is CATQPVGKGPYEQYF. This chain uses TRBV5-5 with TRBJ2-7; D unclear. Between the trimmed V and J ends, which lost 9 bases and 2 bases, there was a span of 21 bases. The CDR3 loop spans 15 amino acids. CDR1 is SGHKS, CDR2 YYEKEE, per germline (reference sequence).

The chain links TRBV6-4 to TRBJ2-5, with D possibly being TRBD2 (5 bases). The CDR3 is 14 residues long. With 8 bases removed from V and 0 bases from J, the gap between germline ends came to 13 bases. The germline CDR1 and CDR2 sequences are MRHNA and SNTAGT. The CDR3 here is CASCARRYQETQYF. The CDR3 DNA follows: TGTGCCAGCTGTGCAAGGAGGTACCAAGAGACCCAGTACTTC.

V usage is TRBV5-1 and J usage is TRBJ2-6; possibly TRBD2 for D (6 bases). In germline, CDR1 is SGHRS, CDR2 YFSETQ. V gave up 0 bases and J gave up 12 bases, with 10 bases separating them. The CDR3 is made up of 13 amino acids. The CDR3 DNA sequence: TGCGCCAGCAGCTTGGGGGACTCTAGCGTCCTGACTTTC. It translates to CASSLGDSSVLTF.

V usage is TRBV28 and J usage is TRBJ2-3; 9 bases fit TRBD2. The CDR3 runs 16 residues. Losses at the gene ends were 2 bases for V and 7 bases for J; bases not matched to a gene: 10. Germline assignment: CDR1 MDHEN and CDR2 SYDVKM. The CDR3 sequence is CASSLSSGGTPNTQYF. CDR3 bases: TGTGCCAGCAGTTTAAGCAGCGGGGGGACTCCGAATACGCAGTATTTT.